A single sample is the source of the 8 T cell receptor beta chains below, sequenced in a study of blood T cell repertoires in COVID-19. The repertoire was sequenced with immunoSEQ multiplex PCR; TCRdb's copy has only in-frame clones and lacks some. The sample records approximately 130,000 clones, roughly 72% being singletons. Sequences were obtained from peripheral blood. The receptors originated from a human donor in a cohort sampled during active COVID-19.

The V gene is TRBV2, the J gene TRBJ2-1, with D uncertain. Trimming left V 1 base short and J 10 bases short, with 14 bases between. The CDR3 has 14 residues. CDR1 and CDR2 from the germline V gene are SNHLY and FYNNEI. The CDR3 DNA is TGTGCCAGCAGTGAAGGGCGTGAGGTTGGAGAGCAGTTCTTC. It translates to CASSEGREVGEQFF.

J is TRBJ1-5 and V is TRBV6-5; D not resolved. Trimming pared 10 bases from V and 3 bases from J, leaving 10 bases between. In germline, CDR1 is MNHEY, CDR2 SVGAGI. The CDR3 spans 12 residues. CDR3 region: CANYRDNQPQHF. The CDR3 nucleotides are TGTGCCAACTACCGGGACAATCAGCCCCAGCATTTT.

The chain couples TRBV28 to TRBJ2-7, with a possible D match to TRBD2 (6 bases). CDR1 and CDR2 (germline): MDHEN, SYDVKM. Between the trimmed V and J ends, which lost 6 bases and 3 bases, there was a span of 15 bases. The CDR3 has 14 amino acids. The CDR3 bases are TGTGCCAGCAGCTTCTCGGGACTCCTCTACGAGCAGTACTTC. It is translated as CASSFSGLLYEQYF. The whole variable domain, filled in from reference TRBV28 and TRBJ2-7, reads DVKVTQSSRYLVKRTGEKVFLECVQDMDHENMFWYRQDPGLGLRLIYFSYDVKMKEKGDIPEGYSVSREKKERFSLILESASTNQTSMYLCASSFSGLLYEQYFGPGTRLTVT.

V is TRBV5-1 and J is TRBJ1-6; tentatively, D is TRBD1 (5 bases). The CDR3 has 18 amino acids. Germline V gene data show CDR1 as SGHRS and CDR2 as YFSETQ. V was clipped by 5 bases and J by 0 bases, with 18 bases between them. CDR3 nucleotide sequence: TGCGCCAGCAGTCCCCGGGACTCCCAAAGCTCCTATAATTCACCCCTCCACTTT. Its translation is CASSPRDSQSSYNSPLHF.

The V call is TRBV27, the J call TRBJ2-1; TRBD1 matches at 8 bases. Germline V lookup: CDR1 MNHEY, CDR2 SMNVEV (reference sequence). Trimming removed 7 bases from V and 4 bases from J; junction bases left unmatched: 12. CDR3 length equals 16 residues. CDR3 sequence: CASTPRGQGGYNEQFF. The CDR3 nucleotides read TGTGCCAGCACACCCCGCGGACAGGGCGGGTACAATGAGCAGTTCTTC.

V is TRBV2 and J is TRBJ1-4; TRBD1 matches at 7 bases. The CDR3 has 14 residues. The V gene end was trimmed by 9 bases and the J gene end by 8 bases; junction bases not matched to a gene: 12. Germline V gives CDR1 SNHLY, CDR2 FYNNEI. The chain's CDR3 is CARKDDRVGEKLFF. In DNA, the CDR3 is TGTGCCAGGAAAGACGACAGGGTAGGCGAAAAACTGTTTTTT.

This chain joins TRBV5-1 and TRBJ2-1, with 9 bases fitting TRBD2. The CDR3 is 15 residues long. Per germline, CDR1 SGHRS and CDR2 YFSETQ. V gave up 0 bases and J gave up 6 bases; unmatched junction bases: 4. The CDR3 sequence: CASSLASGVFNEQFF. The DNA for the CDR3 is TGCGCCAGCAGCTTGGCTAGCGGGGTGTTCAATGAGCAGTTCTTC. Looking up the rest from reference TRBV5-1 and TRBJ2-1 gives the full variable domain: KAGVTQTPRYLIKTRGQQVTLSCSPISGHRSVSWYQQTPGQGLQFLFEYFSETQRNKGNFPGRFSGRQFSNSRSEMNVSTLELGDSALYLCASSLASGVFNEQFFGPGTRLTVL.

The chain is built from TRBV30 and TRBJ1-5; D is possibly TRBD1 (6 bases). The CDR3 extends over 15 amino acids. Trimming pared 1 base from V and 1 base from J, leaving 11 bases between. CDR1 and CDR2 (germline): GTSNPN, SVGIG (reference sequence). The CDR3 loop is CAWSGLDRSNQPQHF. The CDR3, as DNA: TGTGCCTGGAGTGGACTGGACAGAAGCAATCAGCCCCAGCATTTT.